This T cell receptor beta chain was recovered during a study of T cell repertoires in cytomegalovirus infection. Study background: A matching HLA type, together with CMV infection, was signaled by public TCR beta signatures.

Study findings and constraints: Identification of carriers of CMV plus the relevant HLA was achieved through cumulative public TCR beta family frequency. Across the ex vivo response, the dominant clonotypes were HLA-C-restricted CMV-specific TCR beta clonotypes.

TCRdb processed the reads anew with MiXCR; each CDR3 protein has one entry. The sample lists under 350,000 distinct CDR3 sequences, around a tenth occurring once. J lost 6 bases, V lost 3 bases, and 2 bases had no gene match. The CDR3 has 13 residues. Germline lookup yields CDR1 SGHNT and CDR2 YENEEA. In its sample, this clonotype was seen a few times. Its antigen is unknown. The origin of this receptor is a human donor in good health (CMV status not recorded). Some clones in this sample may be carry-over from other donors' samples. The material sequenced was PBMCs. The chain carries TRBV11-3 and TRBJ2-7; 10 nucleotides line up with TRBD2. The CDR3 DNA reads TGTGCCAGCAGCTTGCTAGCGGGAGCCGAGCAGTACTTC. Translated: CASSLLAGAEQYF.